One sample yielded the 28 T cell receptor beta chains listed below, sequenced in a study of molecular identifiers for immune sequencing clone quantification. TCRdb re-called the PCR reads through MiXCR, storing one row per CDR3 protein. The sample consists of about 510,000 distinct CDR3 sequences, around 23% of them appearing once. The source material was naive CD8+ T cells from blood, with Jurkat cell RNA spiked in. Subset defined: FACS-sorted CD8+CD4-CCR7+CD45RA+ naive T cells. Receptors were obtained from a human donor in good health. Some libraries in this study had Jurkat cell RNA spiked in.

This clonotype was seen at least ten times. V and J are TRBV29-1 and TRBJ1-4, with TRBD1 matching over 7 bases. With V trimmed by 2 bases and J by 2 bases, 2 bases remained unmatched. Germline V gives CDR1 SQVTM, CDR2 ANQGSEA. This CDR3 contains 14 residues. The CDR3 reads CSVETGQTNEKLFF. The CDR3 DNA reads as TGCAGCGTTGAAACGGGACAGACTAATGAAAAACTGTTTTTT.

This clonotype was counted ten times or more. The V call is TRBV6-5, the J call TRBJ2-7; no clear D gene. Trimming took 6 bases from V and 5 from J, leaving 8 bases between them. Germline values: CDR1 MNHEY, CDR2 SVGAGI. The CDR3 consists of 11 residues. The CDR3 nucleotides are TGTGCCAGCAGCTCTTGGGACGAGCAGTACTTC. Its protein is CASSSWDEQYF.

The rearrangement joins TRBV1 to TRBJ2-3. TRBV1 represents a pseudogene. The CDR3 runs to 15 residues. DNA for the CDR3: TGCACCAGCAGCCAAGATTGTCTAGCCCGGGATACGCAGTGTTTT. It translates to CTSSQDCLARDTQCF.

The chain combines TRBV4-3 with TRBJ2-3; 8 nucleotides agree with TRBD2. CDR3 length equals 17 residues. Trimming cost V 2 bases and J 2 bases; bases outside gene matches: 9. CDR1 is LGHNA and CDR2 is YSLEER in the germline V gene. The CDR3 sequence: CASSQSSSGFYTDTQYF. In nucleotides, the CDR3 is TGCGCCAGCAGCCAAAGCTCTAGCGGGTTTTACACAGATACGCAGTATTTT.

Comment on this clonotype: A much larger clone lies a single base off, so this may be a read error. CDR3 sequence: CASSPSWTSGGHEQNF. The CDR3 DNA follows: TGCGCCAGCAGCCCCTCCTGGACTAGCGGGGGTCACGAGCAGAACTTC. The chain employs TRBV5-1 and TRBJ2-7; 13 bases agree with TRBD2. The CDR3 is 16 amino acids. The V gene's germline CDR1 is SGHRS and CDR2 YFSETQ.

J is TRBJ1-1 and V is TRBV6-2 or TRBV6-3; TRBD1 matches at 8 bases. J lost 1 base, V lost 5 bases, and 6 bases had no gene match. Germline CDR1 and CDR2: MNHEY and SVGEGT. CDR3 length: 15 amino acids. CDR3 residues: CASSGQGKSNTEAFF. The CDR3 nucleotides read TGTGCCAGCAGTGGACAGGGAAAGTCGAACACTGAAGCTTTCTTT.

This chain connects TRBV20-1 to TRBJ2-3; 9 nucleotides align to TRBD2. J gave up 7 bases and V 1 base, and 18 bases lay outside the gene matches. Per the germline V gene, CDR1 is DFQATT and CDR2 is SNEGSKA (reference sequence). The CDR3 totals 18 residues. The CDR3, as DNA: TGCAGTGCTAGAGGAAGGACTAGCGAATATTACCCTGAGCATACGCAGTATTTT. Its protein product is CSARGRTSEYYPEHTQYF.

For this clonotype: Because the CDR3 is missing its conserved closing phenylalanine or tryptophan, this is likely a read error. V usage is TRBV19 and J usage is TRBJ1-6; maybe TRBD1 (5 bases). The CDR3 length is 12 residues. The ends were cut back, 9 bases at V and 9 bases at J, with 12 bases in the middle. Looked up from germline, CDR1 is LNHDA and CDR2 is SQIVND (reference sequence). The DNA of the CDR3 is TGTGCCAGCGCCTCAGGGTTTTCACCCCTCCACTCT. Translated, it gives CASASGFSPLHS.

This clonotype was recorded many times. V gene TRBV29-1 combines with J gene TRBJ2-7; TRBD2 aligns across 10 bases. This CDR3 comprises 13 residues. Germline V CDR1 and CDR2: SQVTM, ANQGSEA. Trimming cost V 4 bases and J 2 bases; bases outside gene matches: 2. The CDR3 region has the DNA TGCAGCGTTGGTCTAGCGGGGGCCTACGAGCAGTACTTC. Protein: CSVGLAGAYEQYF.

The chain employs TRBV25-1 and TRBJ1-1; D might be TRBD1 (6 bases). V lost 8 bases and J 0 bases, leaving 10 bases between the germline ends. This CDR3 region has 13 residues. Germline CDR1 reads MGHDK; CDR2 reads SYGVNS. The CDR3 sequence: CASGGGLNTEAFF. CDR3 nucleotide sequence: TGTGCCAGCGGGGGGGGCCTGAACACTGAAGCTTTCTTT.

The rearrangement links TRBV12-3 or TRBV12-4 to TRBJ2-7; 11 nucleotides match TRBD1. The CDR3 sequence is 15 residues long. J was trimmed by 3 bases and V by 6 bases; bases with no gene match: 7. In DNA form, the CDR3 reads TGTGCCAGCAGCTCCGGGACAGGGGGTAACTACGAGCAGTACTTC. Translating gives CASSSGTGGNYEQYF.

This clonotype was picked up many times. The chain links TRBV12-3 or TRBV12-4 to TRBJ2-5; no clear D gene. Trimming took 6 bases from V and 3 from J, leaving 11 bases between them. CDR3 length: 13 amino acids. CDR3 amino acids: CASRPPGEETQYF. The CDR3, as DNA: TGTGCCAGCAGGCCCCCGGGCGAAGAGACCCAGTACTTC.

This rearrangement joins TRBV6-4 to TRBJ1-1; TRBD1 agrees at 9 bases. CDR3 length equals 16 residues. CDR1 and CDR2 from the germline V gene are MRHNA and SNTAGT. CDR3 bases: TGTGTCATCGGAGGACAGGGGAAACCTGAGACCACTGAAGCTTTCTTT. This encodes CVIGGQGKPETTEAFF.

This clonotype was seen repeatedly, ten times or more. CDR3 sequence reads: CASGESRTGGHEQYF. CDR3 sequence (DNA): TGTGCTAGTGGAGAATCCCGGACAGGGGGCCACGAGCAGTACTTC. The chain has TRBV12-5 and TRBJ2-7; 11 positions match TRBD1. Trimming at V came to 6 bases and at J to 5 bases, leaving 9 bases not matched to a gene. Looked up from germline, CDR1 is LGHNT and CDR2 is FRNRAP. The length of the CDR3 is 15 residues.

This clonotype was seen a few times. The chain has TRBV12-3 or TRBV12-4 and TRBJ2-2; D gene unclear. V dropped 5 bases and J dropped 5 bases, with 9 bases sitting between them. The CDR3 runs 13 residues. The DNA for the CDR3 is TGTGCCAGCAGTCTTTCAACGACCGGGGAGCTGTTTTTT. It yields the protein CASSLSTTGELFF.

In its sample, this clonotype was seen a few times. The rearrangement uses TRBV2 and TRBJ2-1, with TRBD1 matching over 7 bases. The ends lost 0 bases at V and 6 bases at J; junction bases unmatched: 8. Germline CDR1 is SNHLY and CDR2 is FYNNEI. The CDR3 extends over 16 amino acids. CDR3 loop: CASSEAWDRKSNEQFF. The CDR3 bases are TGTGCCAGCAGTGAAGCTTGGGACAGAAAAAGCAATGAGCAGTTCTTC. Supplemented by reference TRBV2 and TRBJ2-1, the full variable domain reads EPEVTQTPSHQVTQMGQEVILRCVPISNHLYFYWYRQILGQKVEFLVSFYNNEISEKSEIFDDQFSVERPDGSNFTLKIRSTKLEDSAMYFCASSEAWDRKSNEQFFGPGTRLTVL.

V and J are TRBV5-3 and TRBJ2-7; D is tentatively TRBD1 or TRBD2 (5 bases each). TRBV5-3 is marked as an open reading frame, function uncertain. The ends were cut back, 8 bases at V and 5 bases at J, with 35 bases in the middle. The CDR3 covers 19 residues. The CDR3, as DNA: TGTGCCAGCAGCAACCCCTCCCAGCCGACAGAGGGCGTTGAAAACGAGCAGTACTTC. Its protein product is CASSNPSQPTEGVENEQYF.

This clonotype was counted at least ten times. This sequence joins TRBV7-6 and TRBJ2-5, with 15 bases that match TRBD2. From germline, CDR1 is SGHVS and CDR2 FNYEAQ. V dropped 3 bases and J dropped 1; count of bases not matched to a gene: 9. This CDR3 comprises 19 residues. The CDR3 DNA sequence: TGTGCCAGCAGCTTTTTCCCTAGGACTAGCGGGGGGGCCCAAGAGACCCAGTACTTC. Its translation is CASSFFPRTSGGAQETQYF.

This clonotype has a handful of counts. The chain has TRBV5-6 and TRBJ2-2, with TRBD1 matching over 9 bases. Germline V gives CDR1 SGHDT, CDR2 YYEEEE. The CDR3 extends over 16 amino acids. V dropped 6 bases and J dropped 7; count of bases not matched to a gene: 13. CDR3 coding DNA: TGTGCCAGCAACAATCGGGACAGGGAAATAAACGGGGAGCTGTTTTTT. The encoded protein is CASNNRDREINGELFF. Together with reference TRBV5-6 and TRBJ2-2, the CDR3 gives the full variable domain: DAGVTQSPTHLIKTRGQQVTLRCSPKSGHDTVSWYQQALGQGPQFIFQYYEEEERQRGNFPDRFSGHQFPNYSSELNVNALLLGDSALYLCASNNRDREINGELFFGEGSRLTVL.

There are a few counts of this clonotype. The chain is built from TRBV29-1 and TRBJ2-7; 9 nucleotides align to TRBD2. In germline, CDR1 is SQVTM, CDR2 ANQGSEA. CDR3 size: 15 residues. The ends lost 4 bases at V and 7 bases at J; junction bases unmatched: 14. CDR3: CSVVGAGGRAGEQYF. CDR3 nucleotide sequence: TGCAGCGTTGTTGGAGCCGGCGGGAGGGCCGGGGAGCAGTACTTC.

This clonotype has ten or more counts. This chain connects TRBV5-1 to TRBJ1-1; possible D gene TRBD1, 5 bases. V was pared by 0 bases and J by 4 bases, with 10 bases between. Germline V lookup: CDR1 SGHRS, CDR2 YFSETQ. The CDR3 contains 14 residues. The CDR3 sequence is CASSLAGASTEAFF. For the CDR3, the DNA is TGCGCCAGCAGCTTGGCCGGGGCGAGCACTGAAGCTTTCTTT.

This chain links TRBV1 with TRBJ1-5. TRBV1 is listed as a pseudogene. This CDR3 contains 17 residues. The CDR3 DNA reads as TGCACCAGCAGCCAAGTGTATCCATACGTAACTTATCAGCCCCAGCATTTT. This encodes CTSSQVYPYVTYQPQHF.

The chain uses TRBV13 and TRBJ2-3; D may match TRBD1 or TRBD2 (5 bases each). Trimming pared 8 bases from V and 5 bases from J, leaving 14 bases between. The CDR3 loop spans 13 amino acids. CDR1 is PRHDT and CDR2 is FYEKMQ in the germline V gene (reference sequence). The CDR3 bases are TGTGCCAGCGCCGCTCGGGGCGGAGATACGCAGTATTTT. Its translation: CASAARGGDTQYF.

As concerns this clonotype: This likely comes from a read error, as the CDR3 has no conserved phenylalanine or tryptophan at its end. The chain joins TRBV6-1 to TRBJ2-1, with D uncertain. The CDR3 is made up of 13 amino acids. The V gene's germline CDR1 is MNHNS and CDR2 SASEGT. The germline V and J ends were trimmed by 6 bases and 8 bases, with 14 bases remaining between them. CDR3 nucleotide sequence: TGTGCCAGCAGCCCTCCTGTGGGCGATGAGCAGTTCCTC. This translates into CASSPPVGDEQFL.

As concerns this clonotype: At one boundary the junction diverges from the germline segment, which might be a read error. This chain uses TRBV6-1 with TRBJ2-2; D is uncertain. Per germline, CDR1 MNHNS and CDR2 SASEGT. The length of the CDR3 is 13 residues. CDR3 loop: CASSVVNTRELFF. The CDR3 coding sequence is TGTGCCAGCAGTGTGGTGAACACCAGGGAGCTGTTTTTT.

The rearrangement joins TRBV20-1 to TRBJ2-7; D might be TRBD1 (6 bases). The CDR3 consists of 14 residues. The V and J ends lost 6 bases and 2 bases respectively, with 17 bases between them. CDR1 DFQATT and CDR2 SNEGSKA come from the germline V gene (reference sequence). The CDR3 sequence: CSARGLAATYEQYF. The DNA for the CDR3 is TGCAGTGCAAGGGGGTTGGCAGCAACCTACGAGCAGTACTTC.

This clonotype was found many times. The chain joins TRBV7-2 to TRBJ2-7; D is unclear. The CDR3 loop spans 13 amino acids. Trimming pared 5 bases from V and 1 base from J, leaving 9 bases between. Germline V gives CDR1 SGHTA, CDR2 FQGNSA. CDR3 coding DNA: TGTGCCAGCAGCCACGGCCCGTCCTACGAGCAGTACTTC. This sequence encodes CASSHGPSYEQYF.

This clonotype was seen ten or more times. This sequence joins TRBV7-9 and TRBJ2-7, with 8 bases matching TRBD2. Trimming cost V 0 bases and J 6 bases; bases outside gene matches: 16. Germline-derived CDR1 and CDR2 are SEHNR and FQNEAQ (reference sequence). The CDR3 covers 18 residues. The CDR3 DNA reads TGTGCCAGCAGCTTAGCGGTTCGGACTAGCTCTCCCTCAGGCGAGCAGTACTTC. Translated: CASSLAVRTSSPSGEQYF.